These T cell receptor beta chains were read from a single sample in a study of blood T cell repertoires in COVID-19. Assay: immunoSEQ multiplex PCR; the TCRdb copy retains only in-frame clones and omits some. Here the sample spans more than 350,000 clones, approximately 87% being singletons. Sequenced material: PBMCs or T cells enriched from blood (not recorded which). The receptors originated from a woman in her fifties or sixties who had recovered from COVID-19. CDR3s include the opening cysteine and the closing phenylalanine or tryptophan.

12,TRBV25-1,CASSESHEKLFF
17,TRBV3-1/TRBV3-2,CASSQVRGSATNEKLFF
15,TRBV5-5,CASKNEGWSNQPQHF
15,TRBV4-1,CASSQPDRGNQPQHF
15,TRBV28,CASSIWQDSFYGYTF
15,TRBV18,CASSLDRGSIYGYTF
12,TRBV6-5,CATLPGANVLTF
17,TRBV3-1/TRBV3-2,CASSQDVLPGLSSPLHF
15,TRBV5-4,CASSPGGTEGREQFF
16,TRBV27,CASSSHSGDLPYEQYF